This TCR beta chain is from a study of long-term antiretroviral therapy in people with HIV. General study results and limits: ART adherence, viral resistance and therapy changes were undocumented. The study found narrower CDR3 length ranges in HIV repertoires than in controls.

Remarks on this clone: Its specificity is not known.

Only United States sites treated participants with HIV. CDR3 length equals 13 residues. V was clipped by 0 bases and J by 7 bases; unmatched bases: 2. CDR1 and CDR2 from the germline V gene are SGHKS and YYEKEE (reference sequence). The assay, immunoSEQ v3.0, was run at survey level. TCRdb keeps only in-frame clones here, not all; method: immunoSEQ multiplex PCR. Among fewer than 40,000 clones listed, around 78% were seen once. The sequenced sample was unsorted PBMCs, obtained 3.1 years after starting antiretroviral therapy. The chain uses TRBV5-5 and TRBJ1-2; 8 bases match TRBD1. This clonotype originated in a woman in her forties or fifties with HIV. CDR3 nucleotides: TGTGCCAGCAGCTTGGCCAGGGGGCCTGGCTACACCTTC. Its translation is CASSLARGPGYTF.